A selection of T cell receptor beta chains follows, all from one sample in a study of shared clonotypes between healthy human individuals. Clones were sequenced by immunoSEQ multiplex PCR, and TCRdb holds only the in-frame ones, with some missing. The data hold roughly 1,800,000 clones, with 85% to 95% observed a single time. The sample was naive CD8+ T cells sorted from blood. The receptor source for this set is a man between 18 and 35 years old in good health. Each CDR3 is given with its conserved first and last residue. The D gene is left open where the match is weak. Not every row has a clone size; where given, it reads once, few, many or a size class.

V	J	D	size	DNA	CDR3
TRBV5-4	TRBJ2-1	NA	NA	TGTGCCAGCAGCCCTATAGCGGAAAGAGAGTACAATGAGCAGTTCTTC	CASSPIAEREYNEQFF
TRBV11-1	TRBJ2-7	TRBD2	once	TGTGCCAGCAGCTTAGGGGCTAGCGGGGGGTTTCCCTACGAGCAGTACTTC	CASSLGASGGFPYEQYF
TRBV14	TRBJ2-3	NA	NA	TGTGCCAGCAGCCGGGGGCGTACTCCTAGCACAGATACGCAGTATTTT	CASSRGRTPSTDTQYF
TRBV5-4	TRBJ1-6	NA	NA	TGTGCCAGCAGCTTGGCCATGGGGCAGACCAATTCACCCCTCCACTTT	CASSLAMGQTNSPLHF
TRBV6-5	TRBJ2-7	NA	NA	TGTGCCAGCAGACTACGAGGGAGCCCCCTCGAGCAGTACTTC	CASRLRGSPLEQYF
TRBV9	TRBJ2-7	TRBD2	NA	TGTGCCAGCAGCGTTTCGGGGTCCCTAGCGGGAGTCAACGAGCAGTACTTC	CASSVSGSLAGVNEQYF
TRBV7-9	TRBJ2-7	TRBD1	few	TGTGCCAGCAGTCGACAGGGACACGAGCAGTACTTC	CASSRQGHEQYF
TRBV6-1	TRBJ2-3	NA	NA	TGTGCCAGCACTCGAATAGGGGGGGCCCCAGATACGCAGTATTTT	CASTRIGGAPDTQYF
TRBV7-2	TRBJ2-7	TRBD2	NA	TGTGCCAGCAGCCCCCTGACTAGCGGGAGTGGTAGGTCCTACGAGCAGTACTTC	CASSPLTSGSGRSYEQYF
TRBV11-2	TRBJ2-7	TRBD2	NA	TGTGCCAGCAGCCCAGCTTGGGCGGGAGGATACGAGCAGTACTTC	CASSPAWAGGYEQYF
TRBV27	TRBJ1-2	NA	NA	TGTGCCACAGGGGAGGGGATGAGCGGCTACACCTTC	CATGEGMSGYTF
TRBV20-1	TRBJ2-3	NA	NA	TGCAGTGCTGTTGCAGATACGCAGTATTTT	CSAVADTQYF
TRBV7-7	TRBJ2-5	TRBD2	once	TGTGCTAGCAGCTCGGGACTAGCGGAAAACTACCAAGAGACCCAGTACTTC	CASSSGLAENYQETQYF
TRBV6-5	TRBJ1-2	NA	NA	TGTGCCAGCAGTTACTCCGAGGAGGACTATGGCTACACCTTC	CASSYSEEDYGYTF